These T cell receptor beta chains were read from a single sample in a study of T-cell reconstitution after alpha-beta-depleted transplantation in children. TCRdb recomputed calls from the PCR reads with MiXCR, one row per CDR3 protein. The profile shows 100,000 to 120,000 distinct CDR3 sequences, around 6.4% of them singletons. Source: PBMCs, mostly from graft donor cells, taken 360 days after TCRalphabeta/CD19-depleted stem cell transplant. The receptor source for this set is a male patient aged 2 to 9 who had a stem cell transplant for acute lymphoblastic leukemia, so the T cells may come from the graft donor. The CDR3 runs from the conserved cysteine through the conserved F or W. The D gene is left open where the match is weak. The listing skips clone size in some rows; elsewhere it reads once, few, many or a size class.

>.|TRBJ2-2|TRBV6-2/TRBV6-3|many
CANPRTGELFF
TGTGCCAACCCACGCACCGGGGAGCTGTTTTTT
>TRBD2|TRBJ2-5|TRBV9|few
CASSVDWRGARTQYF
TGTGCCAGCAGCGTAGATTGGCGGGGGGCCCGAACCCAGTACTTC
>.|TRBJ1-6|TRBV11-2|.
CASSLRLGADSPLHF
TGTGCCAGCAGCTTACGATTGGGGGCGGATTCACCCCTCCACTTT
>.|TRBJ2-7|TRBV25-1|many
CASSRAHSRYEQYF
TGTGCCAGCAGTAGGGCCCATAGTAGATACGAGCAGTACTTC
>TRBD2|TRBJ2-5|TRBV7-2|few
CASSLAGGPEETQYF
TGTGCCAGCAGCTTAGCGGGAGGGCCGGAAGAGACCCAGTACTTC
>TRBD1|TRBJ2-1|TRBV27|many
CASSAGTGYNEQFF
TGTGCCAGCAGTGCGGGGACAGGGTACAATGAGCAGTTCTTC
>.|TRBJ2-1|TRBV7-9|many
CASSLVPVGRSYNEQFF
TGTGCCAGCAGCTTAGTACCGGTAGGCCGGTCCTACAATGAGCAGTTCTTC
>.|TRBJ2-7|TRBV11-2|many
CASSPVGGYIEQYF
TGTGCCAGCAGCCCCGTGGGGGGATACATTGAGCAGTACTTC
>TRBD2|TRBJ2-1|TRBV7-9|many
CASRSRRERGEQFF
TGTGCCAGCCGCTCGCGGCGGGAGAGGGGTGAGCAGTTCTTC
>.|TRBJ2-6|TRBV9|many
CASSVAPEGSGANVLTF
TGTGCCAGCAGCGTAGCGCCAGAGGGATCTGGGGCCAACGTCCTGACTTTC
>.|TRBJ2-5|TRBV20-1|.
CSAEHKETQYF
TGCAGTGCCGAGCACAAAGAGACCCAGTACTTC
>.|TRBJ1-1|TRBV12-3/TRBV12-4|many
CASSFFHLEPEAFF
TGTGCCAGCAGTTTCTTCCATCTAGAACCTGAAGCTTTCTTT
>.|TRBJ1-5|TRBV27|few
CASRGFGNQPQHF
TGTGCCAGCAGGGGTTTTGGCAATCAGCCCCAGCATTTT
>TRBD1|TRBJ1-2|TRBV29-1|many
CSSTGNYGYTF
TGCAGCTCGACAGGGAACTATGGCTACACCTTC
>.|TRBJ2-5|TRBV10-2|many
CASTLIEAQETQYF
TGCGCCAGTACTTTGATCGAAGCCCAAGAGACCCAGTACTTC
>TRBD2|TRBJ2-1|TRBV5-1|.
CASSLVASGGALSSYNEQFF
TGCGCCAGCAGCTTGGTCGCTAGCGGGGGGGCCCTGAGCTCCTACAATGAGCAGTTCTTC
>.|TRBJ2-7|TRBV5-1|many
CASSLGGVEQYF
TGCGCCAGCAGCTTGGGTGGGGTCGAGCAGTACTTC
>.|TRBJ2-3|TRBV12-3/TRBV12-4|many
CASSLGDQSTDTQYF
TGTGCCAGCAGTTTGGGGGACCAGAGCACAGATACGCAGTATTTT
>TRBD1|TRBJ2-7|TRBV27|many
CASSPTGYEQYF
TGTGCCAGCAGTCCGACAGGGTACGAGCAGTACTTC
>.|TRBJ2-3|TRBV28|many
CASSLSRSTDTQYF
TGTGCCAGCAGTTTAAGCCGTAGCACAGATACGCAGTATTTT
>.|TRBJ2-3|TRBV7-9|many
CASSLGFSGAAKDTQYF
TGTGCCAGCAGCTTAGGATTCTCCGGGGCTGCCAAGGATACGCAGTATTTT
>.|TRBJ2-7|TRBV9|few
CASSVGGGGAGYEQYF
TGTGCCAGCAGCGTAGGGGGTGGGGGGGCAGGCTACGAGCAGTACTTC